This record covers a single T cell receptor (beta chain). This sample is part of a study of blood T cells in healthy people across ages. This CDR3 has 16 amino acids. Trimming pared 0 bases from V and 2 bases from J, leaving 13 bases between. CDR1 is LNHNV and CDR2 is YYDKDF in the germline V gene (reference sequence). Alongside a J-beta primer mix, a sample-barcoded 5' primer served in a second PCR lasting roughly 7 to 11 cycles. TCRdb reprocessed the 5' RACE reads with MiXCR, giving one entry per CDR3 protein. The data show 1.5 million to 2 million distinct CDR3 sequences, roughly 52% seen once. The receptor comes from a woman aged 40-49 years in good health. This chain uses TRBV15 with TRBJ1-2; no clear D. Sample: blood. For the CDR3, the DNA is TGTGCCACCAGCAGAGATTTTTCGGCAGGCAACTATGGCTACACCTTC. Protein product: CATSRDFSAGNYGYTF.